What follows are 32 T cell receptor beta chains derived from one specimen sequenced in a study of blood T cell repertoires in COVID-19 (dated by TCRdb to about 2020). The library was built by means of the immunoSEQ multiplex PCR assay. TCRdb stores this immuneACCESS table with in-frame sequences only. Part of the clones is absent; in the studies checked, under half of the shortfall reflects unresolved V genes, and no reason is known for the rest. This sample gives under 150,000 clones in total; more than 65% of them show up just once. Roughly 1.4% of the sample belongs to the ten largest clones. Material: peripheral blood. All receptors derive from a man aged 50 to 59 with acute or convalescent COVID-19.

The chain recombines TRBV28 with TRBJ1-1, with a weak D call TRBD1 (5 bases). The CDR3 runs 13 residues. Looked up from germline, CDR1 is MDHEN and CDR2 is SYDVKM. The germline V and J ends were trimmed by 11 bases and 0 bases, with 13 bases remaining between them. DNA of the CDR3: TGTGCCGCCCGGCCAGGGCTGAACACTGAAGCTTTCTTT. Translation: CAARPGLNTEAFF.

This chain joins TRBV5-1 and TRBJ2-5; 8 bases fit TRBD1. J gave up 4 bases and V 2 bases, and 7 bases lay outside the gene matches. The CDR3 contains 15 residues. Germline CDR1 and CDR2: SGHRS and YFSETQ. CDR3 loop: CASSFGQGGPETQYF. The CDR3 nucleotides read TGCGCCAGCAGCTTTGGACAGGGTGGCCCAGAGACCCAGTACTTC.

The gene calls are TRBV5-4 and TRBJ1-1, with D possibly being TRBD1 (6 bases). The CDR3 covers 13 residues. The V end was cut by 5 bases, the J end by 1 base, with 9 bases between. CDR1 is SGHNT, CDR2 YYREEE, per germline (reference sequence). CDR3 nucleotide sequence: TGTGCCAGCAGAATACAGGGGAACACTGAAGCTTTCTTT. This codes for CASRIQGNTEAFF.

The chain links TRBV24-1 to TRBJ1-5, with D unclear. Trimming removed 3 bases from V and 3 bases from J, with 8 bases in between. The germline V gene has CDR1 KGHDR and CDR2 SFDVKD. The CDR3 is made up of 14 amino acids. The CDR3 reads CATSDRGYNQPQHF. The DNA for the CDR3 is TGTGCCACCAGTGATCGCGGATACAATCAGCCCCAGCATTTT.

V is TRBV24-1 and J is TRBJ2-7, with D perhaps matching TRBD1 (5 bases). Trimming took 12 bases from V and 0 from J, leaving 8 bases between them. Germline assignment: CDR1 KGHDR and CDR2 SFDVKD. The CDR3 contains 11 residues. The CDR3 DNA follows: TGTGCCGTACAGGACTCCTACGAGCAGTACTTC. This encodes CAVQDSYEQYF.

This chain connects TRBV15 to TRBJ1-2, with D perhaps matching TRBD1 (6 bases). The V end was cut by 1 base, the J end by 0 bases, with 18 bases between. CDR3 length equals 18 residues. The germline CDR1 and CDR2 sequences are LNHNV and YYDKDF (reference sequence). For the CDR3, the DNA is TGTGCCACCAGCAGAGCAGTTGGGACACATATCACTAACTATGGCTACACCTTC. Amino acid sequence: CATSRAVGTHITNYGYTF.

This clone showed up just once. The chain uses TRBV6-5 and TRBJ1-4; D is undetermined. The V gene's germline CDR1 is MNHEY and CDR2 SVGAGI. Trimming pared 4 bases from V and 4 bases from J, leaving 10 bases between. The CDR3 is 14 amino acids. CDR3 DNA: TGTGCCAGCAGTTCCGGGATTTATAATGAAAAACTGTTTTTT. Its protein is CASSSGIYNEKLFF.

The V gene is TRBV12-3 or TRBV12-4, the J gene TRBJ2-3, with D unclear. The germline V and J ends were trimmed by 8 bases and 8 bases, with 17 bases remaining between them. CDR3 length: 13 amino acids. The CDR3 spells CASRLTKTGTQYF. CDR3 DNA: TGTGCCAGCCGCCTAACCAAAACGGGTACGCAGTATTTT.

The V and J genes are TRBV2 and TRBJ2-1; no clear D gene. The CDR3 has 15 amino acids. Germline V gene data show CDR1 as SNHLY and CDR2 as FYNNEI. V was pared by 7 bases and J by 2 bases, with 15 bases between. DNA of the CDR3: TGTGCCAGCACTCTCTCTCCGGTTCCCTACAATGAGCAGTTCTTC. This sequence encodes CASTLSPVPYNEQFF. The whole variable domain, remainder taken from reference TRBV2 and TRBJ2-1, is EPEVTQTPSHQVTQMGQEVILRCVPISNHLYFYWYRQILGQKVEFLVSFYNNEISEKSEIFDDQFSVERPDGSNFTLKIRSTKLEDSAMYFCASTLSPVPYNEQFFGPGTRLTVL.

The chain uses TRBV5-1 and TRBJ2-3, with 7 nucleotides matching TRBD2. Germline values: CDR1 SGHRS, CDR2 YFSETQ. There are 16 residues in the CDR3. Germline trimming cut 4 bases from V and 4 bases from J; bases unmatched to any gene: 12. The CDR3 protein is CASSGTAGPSADTQYF. The CDR3 DNA is TGCGCCAGCAGCGGAACAGCGGGGCCCTCCGCAGATACGCAGTATTTT. The full variable domain, with the rest looked up from reference TRBV5-1 and TRBJ2-3, is KAGVTQTPRYLIKTRGQQVTLSCSPISGHRSVSWYQQTPGQGLQFLFEYFSETQRNKGNFPGRFSGRQFSNSRSEMNVSTLELGDSALYLCASSGTAGPSADTQYFGPGTRLTVL.

This clone occurred a few times. The chain employs TRBV23-1 and TRBJ2-1; a possible D gene is TRBD2 (6 bases). TRBV23-1 is an open reading frame, and its role is uncertain. Trimming left V 1 base short and J 5 bases short, with 12 bases between. The CDR3 is 15 residues long. The CDR3 region has the DNA TGCGCCAGCAGTCAATGTGGCGGGGCGGACAATGAGCAGTTCTTC. The encoded protein is CASSQCGGADNEQFF.

DNA of the CDR3: TGTGCCAGCAGCTTAGACGCGACAGGGGCCACTTCACCCCTCCACTTT. Protein: CASSLDATGATSPLHF. The genes are TRBV7-9 and TRBJ1-6, with TRBD1 matching 8 bases. V shed 1 base, J shed 9 bases, and the junction held 8 bases outside the gene matches. The V gene's germline CDR1 is SEHNR and CDR2 FQNEAQ (reference sequence). This CDR3 contains 16 residues.

This rearrangement joins TRBV18 to TRBJ2-2; possible D gene TRBD2, 6 bases. In germline, CDR1 is KGHSH, CDR2 LQKENI. CDR3 length: 16 amino acids. The germline V and J ends were trimmed by 1 base and 1 base, with 10 bases remaining between them. The CDR3 protein is CASSPRLAKNTGELFF. CDR3 DNA: TGTGCCAGCTCACCACGGCTAGCGAAGAACACCGGGGAGCTGTTTTTT.

The chain carries TRBV14 and TRBJ2-7; 9 bases align to TRBD1. Germline-derived CDR1 and CDR2 are SGHDN and FVKESK. This CDR3 contains 15 residues. After removal of 4 bases from V and 3 bases from J, the junction contained 7 bases not matched to a gene. The CDR3, as DNA: TGTGCCAGCAGCCTGACAGGGGGGATAATCTACGAGCAGTACTTC. Its translation: CASSLTGGIIYEQYF.

For the CDR3, the DNA is TGTGCCAGCAGCTTGGACAGGGGGCAGGGCGGGGAGCTGTTTTTT. This encodes CASSLDRGQGGELFF. The V call is TRBV11-2, the J call TRBJ2-2; 11 bases are shared with TRBD1. The CDR3 spans 15 residues. The V gene end was trimmed by 3 bases and the J gene end by 7 bases; junction bases not matched to a gene: 4. CDR1 and CDR2 (germline): SGHAT, FQNNGV. Based on the CDR3 plus reference TRBV11-2 and TRBJ2-2, the full variable domain is EAGVAQSPRYKIIEKRQSVAFWCNPISGHATLYWYQQILGQGPKLLIQFQNNGVVDDSQLPKDRFSAERLKGVDSTLKIQPAKLEDSAVYLCASSLDRGQGGELFFGEGSRLTVL.

The chain employs TRBV5-4 and TRBJ1-6, with a tentative D call TRBD1 (6 bases). CDR1 and CDR2 (germline): SGHNT, YYREEE (reference sequence). The CDR3 runs 15 residues. V was cut by 4 bases and J by 8 bases, with 16 bases left in between. The DNA of the CDR3 is TGTGCCAGCAGCCCCGGTCCAGGGGACCATTCACCCCTCCACTTT. This translates into CASSPGPGDHSPLHF.

The V call is TRBV15, the J call TRBJ2-7; D may be TRBD1 (5 bases). The V end lost 0 bases, the J end lost 2 bases, and 11 bases lay between the germline ends. The CDR3 covers 15 residues. CDR1 is LNHNV and CDR2 is YYDKDF in the germline V gene (reference sequence). The CDR3 DNA reads as TGTGCCACCAGCAGAGATATTCAGGGCCCCTACGAGCAGTACTTC. Its protein is CATSRDIQGPYEQYF.

This sequence joins TRBV11-2 and TRBJ2-7, with 9 positions matching TRBD1. The germline CDR1 and CDR2 sequences are SGHAT and FQNNGV. There are 15 residues in the CDR3. The V and J ends lost 3 bases and 5 bases, in that order; junction bases with no gene match: 8. The chain's CDR3 is CASSFVRGQGNEQYF. The CDR3 bases are TGTGCCAGCAGCTTCGTTAGGGGACAGGGTAACGAGCAGTACTTC.

The DNA of the CDR3 is TGTGCCAGCAGTGAAGACTTGCGGGCCCAAGCTTTCTTT. The encoded protein is CASSEDLRAQAFF. The chain joins TRBV6-1 to TRBJ1-1; D gene uncertain. The germline CDR1 and CDR2 sequences are MNHNS and SASEGT. V was trimmed by 1 base and J by 9 bases, leaving 12 bases between them. The CDR3 runs to 13 residues.

The genes are TRBV12-3 or TRBV12-4 and TRBJ1-1; 7 bases agree with TRBD1. After removal of 6 bases from V and 2 bases from J, the junction contained 3 bases not matched to a gene. This CDR3 comprises 13 residues. CDR3 sequence (DNA): TGTGCCAGCAGCCGGGACAGTAACACTGAAGCTTTCTTT. Translation: CASSRDSNTEAFF.

The chain combines TRBV5-1 with TRBJ2-5, with 9 positions matching TRBD1. The length of the CDR3 is 14 residues. V trimming: 5 bases; J trimming: 4 bases; junction bases outside the gene matches: 6. Germline-derived CDR1 and CDR2 are SGHRS and YFSETQ. CDR3 DNA: TGCGCCAGCAGACCCGGGACAGGGTCAGAGACCCAGTACTTC. It translates to CASRPGTGSETQYF. The whole variable domain, remainder taken from reference TRBV5-1 and TRBJ2-5, is KAGVTQTPRYLIKTRGQQVTLSCSPISGHRSVSWYQQTPGQGLQFLFEYFSETQRNKGNFPGRFSGRQFSNSRSEMNVSTLELGDSALYLCASRPGTGSETQYFGPGTRLLVL.

About this clone itself: This CDR3 is also generated by other DNA sequences in the sample. This rearrangement joins TRBV19 to TRBJ1-2, with D possibly TRBD1 on 6 matching bases. The germline V gene encodes CDR1 LNHDA and CDR2 SQIVND (reference sequence). This CDR3 has 12 amino acids. V lost 6 bases and J 4 bases, leaving 9 bases between the germline ends. The CDR3 spells CASSPGAYGYTF. CDR3 in DNA: TGTGCCAGTAGCCCAGGGGCCTATGGCTACACCTTC.

This sequence joins TRBV28 and TRBJ1-1; D not certain. With 5 bases removed from V and 1 base from J, the gap between germline ends came to 8 bases. Germline V gene sequence: CDR1 MDHEN, CDR2 SYDVKM. This CDR3 is 13 amino acids long. As DNA, the CDR3 is TGTGCCAGCAGTCACAGTAGGAACACTGAAGCTTTCTTT. Residues: CASSHSRNTEAFF.

The J gene is TRBJ1-2, the V gene TRBV27, with D maybe TRBD1 (6 bases). The germline V gene encodes CDR1 MNHEY and CDR2 SMNVEV (reference sequence). V was trimmed by 3 bases and J by 4 bases, leaving 9 bases between them. The CDR3 consists of 13 residues. The CDR3 sequence: CASSFSGAYGYTF. The CDR3 nucleotides read TGTGCCAGCAGTTTCTCAGGGGCCTATGGCTACACCTTC.

Concerning this clone: Germline is not matched at one junction end, which may reflect a read error. This chain joins TRBV3-1 (or the pseudogene TRBV3-2) and TRBJ2-1, with D possibly matching TRBD1 (5 bases). The CDR3 is 15 residues long. The V gene's germline CDR1 is LGHDT and CDR2 YNNKEL (reference sequence). The chain's CDR3 is CASSQGAMAYNEQFF. The CDR3 bases are TGTGCCAGCAGTCAAGGGGCGATGGCCTACAATGAGCAGTTCTTC.

The CDR3 sequence is CASSRYDEQFF. As DNA, the CDR3 is TGTGCCAGCAGCCGCTATGATGAGCAGTTCTTC. The chain is built from TRBV3-1 (or the pseudogene TRBV3-2) and TRBJ2-1; D is uncertain. CDR3 length equals 11 residues. The germline CDR1 and CDR2 sequences are LGHDT and YNNKEL (reference sequence). Trimming left V 4 bases short and J 8 bases short, with 6 bases between.

The chain couples TRBV5-4 to TRBJ1-6, with a possible D match to TRBD1 (6 bases). The CDR3 is 15 amino acids. With 5 bases removed from V and 8 bases from J, the gap between germline ends came to 17 bases. The germline V gene has CDR1 SGHNT and CDR2 YYREEE (reference sequence). The CDR3 nucleotides are TGTGCCAGCAGAAGGGGCGGACAGCACGATTCACCCCTCCACTTT. Residues: CASRRGGQHDSPLHF.

The gene calls are TRBV12-3 or TRBV12-4 and TRBJ1-1; 7 bases are a match to TRBD1. The V and J ends lost 2 bases and 8 bases, in that order; junction bases with no gene match: 2. This CDR3 comprises 12 residues. The CDR3 DNA reads as TGTGCCAGCAGTTTATGGGACAGAGAAGCTTTCTTT. Protein product: CASSLWDREAFF.

The CDR3 protein is CASSQERVSYNEQFF. CDR3 in DNA: TGTGCCAGCAGCCAAGAGAGGGTCTCCTACAATGAGCAGTTCTTC. The chain carries TRBV4-2 and TRBJ2-1, with a weak D call TRBD2 (5 bases). The germline CDR1 and CDR2 sequences are LGHNA and YNFKEQ. This CDR3 region has 15 residues. The ends were cut back, 0 bases at V and 0 bases at J, with 6 bases in the middle.

The rearrangement joins TRBV11-1 to TRBJ2-7; TRBD2 might be the D (5 bases). Looked up from germline, CDR1 is SGHAT and CDR2 is FQDESV (reference sequence). Trimming pared 1 base from V and 2 bases from J, leaving 9 bases between. This CDR3 has 14 residues. The CDR3 DNA reads as TGTGCCAGCAGCTTAGAGGCGGGTCCCTACGAGCAGTACTTC. This codes for CASSLEAGPYEQYF.

V gene TRBV10-3 combines with J gene TRBJ2-6; 9 bases map to TRBD1. V lost 3 bases, J lost 1 base, and 7 bases stayed unmatched. This CDR3 spans 18 amino acids. CDR1 and CDR2 (germline): ENHRY, SYGVKD. Here the CDR3 DNA reads TGTGCCATCAGTGACCAACAGGGGGCAGAATCTGGGGCCAACGTCCTGACTTTC. Encoded protein: CAISDQQGAESGANVLTF.

The rearrangement joins TRBV28 to TRBJ1-1, with D hard to call. V was shortened by 5 bases and J by 0 bases, with 13 bases between the two germline ends. This CDR3 has 15 amino acids. CDR1 and CDR2 from the germline V gene are MDHEN and SYDVKM. The CDR3 region is CASSISPGVNTEAFF. Here the CDR3 DNA reads TGTGCCAGCAGTATCAGCCCTGGAGTGAACACTGAAGCTTTCTTT.